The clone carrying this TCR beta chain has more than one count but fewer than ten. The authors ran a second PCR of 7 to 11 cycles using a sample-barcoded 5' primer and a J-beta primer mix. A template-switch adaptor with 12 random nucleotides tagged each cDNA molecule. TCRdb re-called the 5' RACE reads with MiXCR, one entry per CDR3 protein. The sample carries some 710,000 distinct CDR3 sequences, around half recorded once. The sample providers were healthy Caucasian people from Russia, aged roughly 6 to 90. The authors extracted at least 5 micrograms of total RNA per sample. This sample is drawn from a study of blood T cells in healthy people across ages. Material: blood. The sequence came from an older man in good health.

Here the CDR3 reads CATSDPRTSGSYNEQFF. In nucleotides, the CDR3 is TGTGCCACCAGTGACCCTAGGACTAGCGGGAGTTACAATGAGCAGTTCTTC. The chain joins TRBV24-1 to TRBJ2-1, with 13 positions matching TRBD2. Trimming took 4 bases from V and 4 from J; bases not matched to a gene: 6. From germline, CDR1 is KGHDR and CDR2 SFDVKD. The length of the CDR3 is 17 residues.